The following is a TCR beta chain sequence with its context. The antigen is undetermined. The entry originates in a study of beta chain features in type 1 diabetes. Study outcomes and limitations: Type 1 diabetes patients showed a moderate but significant shortening of TCRB CDR3s in all four CD4+ subsets.

As every portion of the isolated RNA was reverse transcribed, the sequencing read expressed TCRB transcripts. Generated by immunoSEQ multiplex PCR, the TCRdb table keeps only in-frame clones and is missing some. The repertoire consists of approximately 160,000 clones, with around 10% occurring once and the leading ten covering roughly 0.45%. This CDR3 is built from 14 residues. Trimming took 4 bases from V and 4 from J, leaving 13 bases between them. From germline, CDR1 is SGHRS and CDR2 YFSETQ. V is TRBV5-1 and J is TRBJ2-3; D perhaps matches TRBD2 (6 bases). This TCR derives from a man younger than 45 with type 1 diabetes. The sample consisted of central memory CD4+ T cells from blood. CDR3 sequence (DNA): TGCGCCAGCAGCGTTACTAGCTCAGCAGATACGCAGTATTTT. This translates into CASSVTSSADTQYF.